The 8 T cell receptor beta chains below all came from one sample that was sequenced in a study of molecular identifiers for immune sequencing clone quantification. One entry per CDR3 protein results from TCRdb running MiXCR on the PCR reads. This table holds 300,000 to 350,000 distinct CDR3 sequences, about 22% found once. Sequences were obtained from naive CD8+ T cells from blood, with Jurkat cell RNA spiked in. Subset denoted: FACS-sorted CD8+CD4-CCR7+CD45RA+ naive T cells. The origin of the receptors is a human donor in good health. Some libraries in this study had Jurkat cell RNA spiked in.

This clonotype was recorded once. Possible read error: a much larger clone is one base away. The DNA for the CDR3 is TGTGCCAGCAGCCCGACTTTAATCAGCACTGAAGCTTTCTTT. It translates to CASSPTLISTEAFF. The chain uses TRBV6-2 or TRBV6-3 and TRBJ1-1; D is unclear. Trimming stripped 6 bases from V and 4 bases from J, with 15 bases between. This CDR3 has 14 amino acids. Germline assignment: CDR1 MNHEY and CDR2 SVGEGT.

In this sample, this clonotype turned up once. A single base separates this from a much larger clone, so it may be a read error. The V call is TRBV28, the J call TRBJ1-1, with D maybe TRBD1 (5 bases). The length of the CDR3 is 13 residues. Germline CDR1 is MDHEN and CDR2 is SYDVKM. This CDR3 reads CAGRERGNTEAFF. CDR3 coding DNA: TGTGCCGGCAGGGAAAGAGGGAACACTGAAGCTTTCTTT.

This clonotype was counted ten times or more. This chain links TRBV30 with TRBJ2-7; 12 nucleotides agree with TRBD2. CDR3 length equals 15 residues. Losses at the gene ends were 0 bases for V and 7 bases for J; bases not matched to a gene: 7. Germline CDR1 reads GTSNPN; CDR2 reads SVGIG (reference sequence). The CDR3 sequence is CAWSVLLAGGDEQYF. The CDR3, as DNA: TGTGCCTGGAGTGTATTGCTAGCGGGAGGGGATGAGCAGTACTTC.

The gene calls are TRBV6-2 or TRBV6-3 and TRBJ2-7, with a tentative D call TRBD2 (6 bases). The CDR3 runs to 13 residues. From germline, CDR1 is MNHEY and CDR2 SVGEGT. V lost 6 bases and J 3 bases, leaving 12 bases between the germline ends. The CDR3 sequence is CASSKGLVYEQYF. Here the CDR3 DNA reads TGTGCCAGCAGCAAGGGACTGGTCTACGAGCAGTACTTC.

This clonotype was detected many times. This rearrangement joins TRBV6-2 or TRBV6-3 to TRBJ2-2; no clear D gene. CDR3 length: 14 residues. Germline V gene sequence: CDR1 MNHEY, CDR2 SVGEGT. The germline V and J ends were trimmed by 4 bases and 4 bases, with 10 bases remaining between them. The DNA of the CDR3 is TGTGCCAGCAGTTCGCTCTCGGGCACCGGGGAGCTGTTTTTT. Protein sequence: CASSSLSGTGELFF.

This clonotype was counted many times. This rearrangement joins TRBV4-3 to TRBJ2-3, with a tentative D call TRBD2 (6 bases). Trimming cost V 0 bases and J 7 bases, with 17 bases left between them. Germline loops: CDR1 LGHNA, CDR2 YSLEER. CDR3 size: 16 residues. The CDR3 region has the DNA TGCGCCAGCAGCCAAGATTCGACTAGTGTACTCTATACGCAGTATTTT. This gives the protein CASSQDSTSVLYTQYF.

About this clonotype itself: This may stem from a read error, because a much larger clone lies one nucleotide away. This chain joins TRBV28 and TRBJ2-1; D unresolved. The V gene's germline CDR1 is MDHEN and CDR2 SYDVKM. The V and J ends lost 7 bases and 9 bases respectively, with 7 bases between them. The length of the CDR3 is 10 residues. The CDR3 bases are TGTGCCAGCAATTTTGGTGAGCAGTTCTTC. This translates into CASNFGEQFF.

This clonotype was seen a handful of times. CDR3 in amino acids: CASSYGLPLGEQYF. CDR3 in DNA: TGTGCCAGCAGTTACGGCCTGCCGTTGGGTGAGCAGTACTTC. This chain uses TRBV6-2 or TRBV6-3 with TRBJ2-7; D is ambiguous. The V end lost 2 bases, the J end lost 7 bases, and 15 bases lay between the germline ends. This CDR3 comprises 14 residues. CDR1 MNHEY and CDR2 SVGEGT come from the germline V gene.